Listed here is a single T cell receptor beta chain. Its cognate antigen is unknown. The primer mix had 60 Vbeta and 13 Jbeta primers. Only in-frame clones appear in the TCRdb table, and some are missing; sequencing was by immunoSEQ multiplex PCR. The table shows about 180,000 clones, with approximately 73% occurring only once. This sample is drawn from a study of cytomegalovirus exposure and HLA in healthy donors. Study-wide results and caveats: In a later analysis, several top co-occurrence clusters appeared linked to parvovirus B19, influenza, CMV and Epstein-Barr virus. A classifier reportedly called cytomegalovirus status with high sensitivity and specificity. Later examination showed HLA-associated TCR beta chains had greater clonal expansion than equally common others. There were some public TCRs occurring in many donors, but most TCR sequences were rare.

Sequencing was carried out using PBMCs. This clonotype originated in a woman aged 25 to 39 in good health and CMV-seropositive.

DNA of the CDR3: TGCGCCAGCAGTGAAGGGACATACAATGAGCAGTTCTTC. Translation: CASSEGTYNEQFF. The chain combines TRBV10-2 with TRBJ2-1; weak D call: TRBD1 (6 bases). Deletions cut 3 bases from V and 4 bases from J, with 7 bases between. There are 13 residues in the CDR3. Looked up from germline, CDR1 is WSHSY and CDR2 is SAAADI.